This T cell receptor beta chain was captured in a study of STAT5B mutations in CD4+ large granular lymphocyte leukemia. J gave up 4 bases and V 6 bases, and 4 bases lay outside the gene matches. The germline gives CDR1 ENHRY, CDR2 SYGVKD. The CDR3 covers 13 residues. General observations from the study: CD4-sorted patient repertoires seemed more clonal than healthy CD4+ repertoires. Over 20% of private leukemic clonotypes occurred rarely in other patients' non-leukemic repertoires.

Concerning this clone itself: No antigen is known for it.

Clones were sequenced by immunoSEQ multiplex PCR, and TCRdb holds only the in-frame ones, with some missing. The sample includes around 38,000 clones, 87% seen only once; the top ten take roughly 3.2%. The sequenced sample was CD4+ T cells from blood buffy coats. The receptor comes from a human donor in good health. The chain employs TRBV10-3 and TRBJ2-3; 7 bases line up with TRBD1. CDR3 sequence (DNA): TGTGCCATCAGAGACAGGGTCGCAGATACGCAGTATTTT. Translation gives CAIRDRVADTQYF.